A selection of T cell receptor beta chains follows, all from one sample in a study of blood T cell repertoires in COVID-19. TCRdb keeps only in-frame clones here, not all; method: immunoSEQ multiplex PCR. The sample shows 250,000 to 300,000 clones, less than 90% of them seen only once. Sequencing was done on a sample of peripheral blood. The receptors here all came from a woman aged 70-85 years with COVID-19, enrolled during active disease. Both conserved end residues are part of each CDR3. D genes are given only for firm matches. Rows may omit the clone size; those that give it use once, few, many or a size class.

V gene	D gene	clone size	J gene	CDR3 DNA	CDR3 protein
TRBV11-2	.	.	TRBJ2-1	TGTGCCAGCAGCTTGTGGCAGGGTAGCAATGAGCAGTTCTTC	CASSLWQGSNEQFF
TRBV5-8	TRBD1	.	TRBJ2-7	TGTGCCAGCAGCTTGTCCGGGGCAGGGGGCAACTACGAGCAGTACTTC	CASSLSGAGGNYEQYF
TRBV5-6	TRBD1	.	TRBJ1-3	TGTGCCAGCAGCTTGGGGGCGGACAGGGCCGGAAACACCATATATTTT	CASSLGADRAGNTIYF
TRBV6-1	.	.	TRBJ2-2	TGTGCCAGTAGCGAATGGACACTGGCTAACACCGGGGAGCTGTTTTTT	CASSEWTLANTGELFF
TRBV5-6	.	.	TRBJ2-1	TGTGCCAGCAGCGCCGGAATGGACTGGGATGAGCAGTTCTTC	CASSAGMDWDEQFF
TRBV7-9	TRBD1	.	TRBJ2-3	TGTGCCAGCAGCTTATCCCGGAGCACAGGGGATCCGGATACGCAGTATTTT	CASSLSRSTGDPDTQYF
TRBV24-1	.	few	TRBJ2-3	TGTGCCACCAGTGACGCCAGGGAAGTCACAGATACGCAGTATTTT	CATSDAREVTDTQYF
TRBV19	.	.	TRBJ1-6	TGTGCCAGTAGTATATCGACAGGCTTACATTCACCCCTCCACTTT	CASSISTGLHSPLHF
TRBV12-3/TRBV12-4	.	.	TRBJ2-2	TGTGCCAGCAGGACTCGTGGCCCCGGGGAGCTGTTTTTT	CASRTRGPGELFF
TRBV29-1	.	once	TRBJ1-2	TGCAGCGTTGAAAGGTTGGGGGCTTCTAACTATGGCTACACCTTC	CSVERLGASNYGYTF
TRBV6-7	.	.	TRBJ2-2	TGTGCCAGCGGGACACCCCACACCGGGGAGCTGTTTTTT	CASGTPHTGELFF
TRBV4-2	TRBD1	.	TRBJ1-1	TGTGCCAGCAGCCTCGACATCGGGACAGGGAGAACTGAAGCTTTCTTT	CASSLDIGTGRTEAFF
TRBV5-5	TRBD1	.	TRBJ1-3	TGTGCCAGCAGCTTGGGCAGGGGGCTTGGAAACACCATATATTTT	CASSLGRGLGNTIYF
TRBV10-3	TRBD1	.	TRBJ1-1	TGTGCCATCAGTGGGGGGGACAGAAAAGCTTTCTTT	CAISGGDRKAFF
TRBV6-5	.	.	TRBJ1-5	TGTGCCAGCAGCGCAGGGCTCAATCAGCCCCAGCATTTT	CASSAGLNQPQHF
TRBV24-1	TRBD1	.	TRBJ1-1	TGTGCCACCAGTGATTCATCCGGGACAGGGGCTGAAGCTTTCTTT	CATSDSSGTGAEAFF
TRBV6-1	.	.	TRBJ2-7	TGTGCCAGCAGTGATTTGGCCAGATCCTACGAGCAGTACTTC	CASSDLARSYEQYF
TRBV27	.	.	TRBJ2-3	TGTGCCAGCAGTTTCCAGGCAGGGTCTACAGATACGCAGTATTTT	CASSFQAGSTDTQYF
TRBV27	TRBD2	once	TRBJ2-7	TGTGCCAGCAGTGCGGGGGGCCGCTACGAGCAGTACTTC	CASSAGGRYEQYF
TRBV3-1/TRBV3-2	.	.	TRBJ2-4	TGTGCCAGCAGCCTGGGACTCTTTGCCAAAAACATTCAGTACTTC	CASSLGLFAKNIQYF
TRBV19	.	.	TRBJ1-1	TGTGCCAGTAGCCAGGGTATAGCTGAAGCTTTCTTT	CASSQGIAEAFF
TRBV2	TRBD2	.	TRBJ2-3	TGTGCCAGCAGATTTCTAGCGGGGGGGCCTGGGGCCACAGATACGCAGTATTTT	CASRFLAGGPGATDTQYF
TRBV5-1	.	.	TRBJ1-3	TGCGCCAGCAGCGCCTGGGGGGACTCTGGAAACACCATATATTTT	CASSAWGDSGNTIYF
TRBV2	.	.	TRBJ1-6	TGTGCCAGCAGGGAGGGGCGACCCGGATCCCTCCACTTT	CASREGRPGSLHF
TRBV3-1/TRBV3-2	.	.	TRBJ2-5	TGTGCCAGCAGCCACCGGGACACACAAGAGACCCAGTACTTC	CASSHRDTQETQYF
TRBV11-2	.	.	TRBJ2-3	TGTGCCAGCAGCCGTACTTGGGGGGCAGATACGCAGTATTTT	CASSRTWGADTQYF
TRBV27	.	once	TRBJ1-2	TGTGCCAGCAGTTTATCTTCCTCGGCAGGCCAAAGATTC	CASSLSSSAGQRF
TRBV18	.	.	TRBJ1-5	TGTGCCAGCTCACCCGAGAATCAGCCCCAGCATTTT	CASSPENQPQHF
TRBV6-6	.	.	TRBJ2-5	TGTGCCAGCAGCTACGCGGGTGGAGAGACCCAGTACTTC	CASSYAGGETQYF
TRBV3-1/TRBV3-2	TRBD1	.	TRBJ1-2	TGTGCCAGCAGCCCCTCGGGACAGGGGAACTATGGCTACACCTTC	CASSPSGQGNYGYTF
TRBV7-2	TRBD2	.	TRBJ2-1	TGTGCCAGCAGCTCCCGACTAGCGGGGGCCCTATACAATGAGCAGTTCTTC	CASSSRLAGALYNEQFF
TRBV27	TRBD1	.	TRBJ1-2	TGTGCCAGCAGTTTCCGTCACACAGGGGACTATGGCTACACCTTC	CASSFRHTGDYGYTF
TRBV5-1	TRBD2	.	TRBJ2-1	TGCGCCAGCAGCTTAGGAGGACTAGAGGGCAATGAGCAGTTCTTC	CASSLGGLEGNEQFF
TRBV5-4	TRBD2	.	TRBJ2-7	TGTGCCAGCAGCTTGGATATGGGGGGGGGCGAGCAGTACTTC	CASSLDMGGGEQYF
TRBV29-1	TRBD1	.	TRBJ1-6	TGCAGCGCCGAAGGTCAGGGGGCCCCATATAATTCACCCCTCCACTTT	CSAEGQGAPYNSPLHF
TRBV24-1	.	.	TRBJ1-1	TGTGCCACCAAAGGTGGCAGGGATAACACTGAAGCTTTCTTT	CATKGGRDNTEAFF
TRBV27	TRBD1	.	TRBJ2-5	TGTGCCAGCAGTTTATTTAGAGGGGGAGACAGGGAGTTAGAGACCCAGTACTTC	CASSLFRGGDRELETQYF
TRBV30	TRBD2	.	TRBJ2-1	TGTGCCTCCGAGGGACTAGCGGGGGGGCCTTCGGATGCTGAGCAGTTCTTC	CASEGLAGGPSDAEQFF
TRBV6-4	.	.	TRBJ1-4	TGTGCCAGCAGTGACTCGGGGGCGCGCCTAAGAAGGACAACTAATGAAAAACTGTTTTTT	CASSDSGARLRRTTNEKLFF
TRBV29-1	.	once	TRBJ1-1	TGCAGCGTTGATTCAGGGTACACTGAAGCTTTCTTT	CSVDSGYTEAFF
TRBV4-1	TRBD1	.	TRBJ2-2	TGCGCCAGCAGCCGGACAGGGGGACTCGGGGAGCTGTTTTTT	CASSRTGGLGELFF
TRBV19	.	few	TRBJ1-1	TGTGCCAGTAGTATAATTGGGGGCTTAGCTTTCTTT	CASSIIGGLAFF
TRBV7-2	TRBD2	.	TRBJ2-4	TGTGCCAGCAGCTTCCGCGGGGGGCTAGCCAAAAACATTCAGTACTTC	CASSFRGGLAKNIQYF
TRBV29-1	.	.	TRBJ2-1	TGCAGCGCAATCGAATGGACTAATGAGCAGTTCTTC	CSAIEWTNEQFF
TRBV3-1/TRBV3-2	TRBD1	.	TRBJ1-1	TGTGCCAGCAGCCAAAGGGACAGGGCCACTGAAGCTTTCTTT	CASSQRDRATEAFF
TRBV6-5	.	.	TRBJ1-1	TGTGCCAGCAGTCCCCCGGGAGAAAGGAAAGCTTTCTTT	CASSPPGERKAFF
TRBV18	.	.	TRBJ1-1	TGTGCCAGCTCAACCCCCCACGACAGGTCCGGTGAAGCTTTCTTT	CASSTPHDRSGEAFF
TRBV5-1	TRBD2	.	TRBJ2-7	TGCGCCAGCAGCCAGAGCGGGGGCTACGAGCAGTACTTC	CASSQSGGYEQYF
TRBV12-5	TRBD1	.	TRBJ1-1	TGTGCTAGTGGTCCTGAGACAGGGAGGTCTGAAGCTTTCTTT	CASGPETGRSEAFF
TRBV2	TRBD1	.	TRBJ1-1	TGTGCCAGCAGTTGGACAGGGGTCGGGTCCACTGAAGCTTTCTTT	CASSWTGVGSTEAFF
TRBV30	.	.	TRBJ2-3	TGTGCCTGGTCGTCCCCCGGGACTCACGTATGGCAGTATTTT	CAWSSPGTHVWQYF
TRBV9	.	.	TRBJ2-7	TGTGCCAGCAGCGGGACTGTCTCCTACGAGCAGTACTTC	CASSGTVSYEQYF
TRBV7-8	.	.	TRBJ2-5	TGTGCCAGCAGCTTTCGGGGGGCTGAGACCCAGTACTTC	CASSFRGAETQYF
TRBV2	TRBD1	.	TRBJ1-2	TGTGCCAGCAGTGAACGACAGGGGGATGGCTACACCTTC	CASSERQGDGYTF
TRBV28	.	.	TRBJ1-6	TGTGCCAGCACACCGAGCTCCTATAATTCACCCCTCCACTTT	CASTPSSYNSPLHF
TRBV2	.	.	TRBJ2-5	TGTGCCAGCTCGGGGAGGGGGCAAGAGACCCAGTACTTC	CASSGRGQETQYF
TRBV28	.	.	TRBJ2-7	TGTGCCAGCCTTTTAACTAGCAACTCCTACGAGCAGTACTTC	CASLLTSNSYEQYF
TRBV6-5	TRBD1	.	TRBJ1-4	TGTGCCAGCAGTAGCCGGGACAGGGGCCGAAAACTGTTTTTT	CASSSRDRGRKLFF
TRBV13	.	.	TRBJ1-2	TGTGCCAGCAGCTTCACAGGGTACTATGGCTACACCTTC	CASSFTGYYGYTF
TRBV10-1	.	.	TRBJ2-7	TGCGCCAGCAGTGAGGGAGGATTGCAGTACTTC	CASSEGGLQYF